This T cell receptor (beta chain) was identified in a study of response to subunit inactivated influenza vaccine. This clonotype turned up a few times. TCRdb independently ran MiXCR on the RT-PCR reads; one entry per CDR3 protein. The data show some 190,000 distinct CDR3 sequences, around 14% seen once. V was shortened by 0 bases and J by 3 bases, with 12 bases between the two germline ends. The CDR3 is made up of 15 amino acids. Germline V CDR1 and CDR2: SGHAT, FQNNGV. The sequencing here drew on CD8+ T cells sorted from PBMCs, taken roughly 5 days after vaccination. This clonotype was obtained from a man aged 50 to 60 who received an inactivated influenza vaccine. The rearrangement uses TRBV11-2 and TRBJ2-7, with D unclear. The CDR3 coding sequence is TGTGCCAGCAGCTTAGATTTCGGACCACTCTACGAGCAGTACTTC. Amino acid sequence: CASSLDFGPLYEQYF.